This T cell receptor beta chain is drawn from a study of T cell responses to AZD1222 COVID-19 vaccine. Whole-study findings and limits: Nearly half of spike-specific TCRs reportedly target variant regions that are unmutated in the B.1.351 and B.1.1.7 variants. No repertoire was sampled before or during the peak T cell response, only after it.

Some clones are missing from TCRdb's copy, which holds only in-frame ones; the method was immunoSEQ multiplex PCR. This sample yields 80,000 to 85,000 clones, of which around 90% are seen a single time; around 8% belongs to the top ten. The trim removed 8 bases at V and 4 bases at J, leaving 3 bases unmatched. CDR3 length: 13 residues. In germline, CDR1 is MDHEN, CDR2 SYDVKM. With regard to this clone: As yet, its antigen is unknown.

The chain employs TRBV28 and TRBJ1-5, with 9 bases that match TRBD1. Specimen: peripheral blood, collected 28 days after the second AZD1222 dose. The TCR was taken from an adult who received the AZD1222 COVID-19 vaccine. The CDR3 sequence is CASRTGVNQPQHF. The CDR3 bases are TGTGCCAGCCGGACAGGGGTTAATCAGCCCCAGCATTTT. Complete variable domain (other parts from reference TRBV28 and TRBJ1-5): DVKVTQSSRYLVKRTGEKVFLECVQDMDHENMFWYRQDPGLGLRLIYFSYDVKMKEKGDIPEGYSVSREKKERFSLILESASTNQTSMYLCASRTGVNQPQHFGDGTRLSIL.